The clone carrying this T cell receptor beta chain has just a few counts. The antigen remains undetermined. These data are taken from a study of T-cell reconstitution after alpha-beta-depleted transplantation in children. Unique molecular identifiers were incorporated during preparation of the TCRbeta library. TCRdb reanalysed the PCR reads using MiXCR and keeps one entry per CDR3 protein. Of fewer than 550,000 distinct CDR3 sequences listed, 15% to 20% are singletons. Study-level findings and limits: Several patients had high TCRbeta diversity at day 60; it came from surviving recipient T cells and thymic progenitors. The origin of alpha-beta T cells about two months after transplant was reportedly several hundred expanded graft clones.

CDR1 and CDR2 from the germline V gene are SGHRS and YFSETQ. The V end was cut by 0 bases, the J end by 4 bases, with 10 bases between. There are 14 residues in the CDR3. This receptor was obtained from a boy in the first two years of life who had a stem cell transplant for Wiskott-Aldrich syndrome, so the T cells may come from the graft donor. Sequences were derived from PBMCs, mostly from graft donor cells, sampled 360 days after TCRalphabeta/CD19-depleted stem cell transplant. The gene calls are TRBV5-1 and TRBJ2-5; D uncertain. The CDR3 spells CASSLALTGETQYF. CDR3 bases: TGCGCCAGCAGCTTGGCCTTGACGGGAGAGACCCAGTACTTC. Supplemented by reference TRBV5-1 and TRBJ2-5, the full variable domain reads KAGVTQTPRYLIKTRGQQVTLSCSPISGHRSVSWYQQTPGQGLQFLFEYFSETQRNKGNFPGRFSGRQFSNSRSEMNVSTLELGDSALYLCASSLALTGETQYFGPGTRLLVL.